These 9 T cell receptor beta chains share one sample of origin, sequenced in a study of blood T cell repertoires in COVID-19. Here immunoSEQ multiplex PCR was the method, and the copy in TCRdb shows in-frame clones only, minus some. In the table there are some 50,000 clones, 70% to 85% of which are singletons. The material sequenced was peripheral blood. The receptors shown here come from a human donor in a cohort sampled during active COVID-19.

The genes are TRBV7-3 and TRBJ2-3; possibly TRBD2 for D (7 bases). This CDR3 contains 15 residues. Germline loops: CDR1 SGHTA, CDR2 FQGTGA. V was shortened by 2 bases and J by 6 bases, with 15 bases between the two germline ends. CDR3 sequence reads: CASSLWRGPGDTQYF. CDR3 sequence (DNA): TGTGCCAGCAGCTTATGGCGGGGGCCGGGGGATACGCAGTATTTT.

The CDR3 sequence is CASRPDRVILYEQYF. In DNA form, the CDR3 reads TGTGCCAGCAGACCGGACAGGGTGATCCTCTACGAGCAGTACTTC. The chain uses TRBV6-5 and TRBJ2-7, with 8 bases fitting TRBD1. V lost 6 bases and J lost 3; bases outside the gene matches: 10. Germline V gene sequence: CDR1 MNHEY, CDR2 SVGAGI. The CDR3 is 15 residues long.

This clone turned up a few times. This chain uses TRBV4-3 with TRBJ1-1; D unclear. V lost 5 bases and J lost 2, with 12 bases in between. The CDR3 runs to 14 residues. Germline loops: CDR1 LGHNA, CDR2 YSLEER. For the CDR3, the DNA is TGCGCCAGCAGCAAGGGAGGGTTTAACACTGAAGCTTTCTTT. The encoded protein is CASSKGGFNTEAFF.

Remarks on this clone: Other nucleotide sequences in the sample specify the same CDR3. The V and J genes are TRBV5-1 and TRBJ2-3, with 8 bases aligning to TRBD2. V dropped 0 bases and J dropped 4; count of bases not matched to a gene: 4. Germline V CDR1 and CDR2: SGHRS, YFSETQ. This CDR3 has 15 amino acids. The CDR3 loop reads CASSLAGGAADTQYF. For the CDR3, the DNA is TGCGCCAGCAGCTTGGCGGGGGGGGCCGCAGATACGCAGTATTTT.

V usage is TRBV5-1 and J usage is TRBJ2-3, with no clear D. With 3 bases removed from V and 3 bases from J, the gap between germline ends came to 17 bases. The germline V gene has CDR1 SGHRS and CDR2 YFSETQ. CDR3 size: 16 residues. Here the CDR3 DNA reads TGCGCCAGCAGCTCCGCCTCCAGAGGATGGACAGATACGCAGTATTTT. Translating it yields CASSSASRGWTDTQYF.

J is TRBJ2-2 and V is TRBV5-8; D may be TRBD2 (7 bases). Germline CDR1 reads SGHTS; CDR2 reads YDEGEE. V was cut by 4 bases and J by 4 bases, with 11 bases left in between. The CDR3 consists of 14 residues. This CDR3 reads CASSPRGATGELFF. The CDR3 region has the DNA TGTGCCAGCAGCCCCCGGGGGGCCACCGGGGAGCTGTTTTTT.

This sequence joins TRBV30 and TRBJ2-7, with 7 bases aligning to TRBD2. V gave up 3 bases and J gave up 3 bases; unmatched junction bases: 11. Per germline, CDR1 GTSNPN and CDR2 SVGIG (reference sequence). The CDR3 consists of 15 residues. CDR3 in amino acids: CAWRSGRERHYEQYF. In DNA, the CDR3 is TGTGCCTGGAGGTCGGGGCGGGAGCGTCACTACGAGCAGTACTTC.

This sequence joins TRBV5-6 and TRBJ2-1, with 7 bases lining up with TRBD1. Germline CDR1 is SGHDT and CDR2 is YYEEEE. J gave up 4 bases and V 0 bases, and 1 base lay outside the gene matches. CDR3 length: 14 amino acids. In nucleotides, the CDR3 is TGTGCCAGCAGCTTGGGGGACAGTTACAATGAGCAGTTCTTC. It specifies CASSLGDSYNEQFF.

The V and J genes are TRBV5-5 and TRBJ1-5; D perhaps matches TRBD1 (5 bases). The CDR3 runs 13 residues. Germline CDR1 is SGHKS and CDR2 is YYEKEE (reference sequence). Trimming removed 7 bases at V and 5 bases at J, with 13 bases between. The CDR3 DNA is TGTGCCAGCCACAGGAGTACACATCAGCCCCAGCATTTT. It encodes CASHRSTHQPQHF. The full variable domain, completed using reference TRBV5-5 and TRBJ1-5, is DAGVTQSPTHLIKTRGQQVTLRCSPISGHKSVSWYQQVLGQGPQFIFQYYEKEERGRGNFPDRFSARQFPNYSSELNVNALLLGDSALYLCASHRSTHQPQHFGDGTRLSIL.